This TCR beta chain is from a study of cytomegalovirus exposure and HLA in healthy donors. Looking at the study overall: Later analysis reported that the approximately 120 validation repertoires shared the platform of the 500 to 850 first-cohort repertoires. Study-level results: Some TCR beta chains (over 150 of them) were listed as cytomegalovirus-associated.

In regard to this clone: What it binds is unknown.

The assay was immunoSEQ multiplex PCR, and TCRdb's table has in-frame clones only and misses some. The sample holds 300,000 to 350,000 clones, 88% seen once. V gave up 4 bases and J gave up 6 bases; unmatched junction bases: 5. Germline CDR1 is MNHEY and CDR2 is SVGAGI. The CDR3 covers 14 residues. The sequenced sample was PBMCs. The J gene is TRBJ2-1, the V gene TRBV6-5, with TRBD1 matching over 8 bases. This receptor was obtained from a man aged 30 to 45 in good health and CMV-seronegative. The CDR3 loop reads CASSSPGQGNEQFF. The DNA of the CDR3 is TGTGCCAGCAGTTCGCCAGGACAGGGCAATGAGCAGTTCTTC.